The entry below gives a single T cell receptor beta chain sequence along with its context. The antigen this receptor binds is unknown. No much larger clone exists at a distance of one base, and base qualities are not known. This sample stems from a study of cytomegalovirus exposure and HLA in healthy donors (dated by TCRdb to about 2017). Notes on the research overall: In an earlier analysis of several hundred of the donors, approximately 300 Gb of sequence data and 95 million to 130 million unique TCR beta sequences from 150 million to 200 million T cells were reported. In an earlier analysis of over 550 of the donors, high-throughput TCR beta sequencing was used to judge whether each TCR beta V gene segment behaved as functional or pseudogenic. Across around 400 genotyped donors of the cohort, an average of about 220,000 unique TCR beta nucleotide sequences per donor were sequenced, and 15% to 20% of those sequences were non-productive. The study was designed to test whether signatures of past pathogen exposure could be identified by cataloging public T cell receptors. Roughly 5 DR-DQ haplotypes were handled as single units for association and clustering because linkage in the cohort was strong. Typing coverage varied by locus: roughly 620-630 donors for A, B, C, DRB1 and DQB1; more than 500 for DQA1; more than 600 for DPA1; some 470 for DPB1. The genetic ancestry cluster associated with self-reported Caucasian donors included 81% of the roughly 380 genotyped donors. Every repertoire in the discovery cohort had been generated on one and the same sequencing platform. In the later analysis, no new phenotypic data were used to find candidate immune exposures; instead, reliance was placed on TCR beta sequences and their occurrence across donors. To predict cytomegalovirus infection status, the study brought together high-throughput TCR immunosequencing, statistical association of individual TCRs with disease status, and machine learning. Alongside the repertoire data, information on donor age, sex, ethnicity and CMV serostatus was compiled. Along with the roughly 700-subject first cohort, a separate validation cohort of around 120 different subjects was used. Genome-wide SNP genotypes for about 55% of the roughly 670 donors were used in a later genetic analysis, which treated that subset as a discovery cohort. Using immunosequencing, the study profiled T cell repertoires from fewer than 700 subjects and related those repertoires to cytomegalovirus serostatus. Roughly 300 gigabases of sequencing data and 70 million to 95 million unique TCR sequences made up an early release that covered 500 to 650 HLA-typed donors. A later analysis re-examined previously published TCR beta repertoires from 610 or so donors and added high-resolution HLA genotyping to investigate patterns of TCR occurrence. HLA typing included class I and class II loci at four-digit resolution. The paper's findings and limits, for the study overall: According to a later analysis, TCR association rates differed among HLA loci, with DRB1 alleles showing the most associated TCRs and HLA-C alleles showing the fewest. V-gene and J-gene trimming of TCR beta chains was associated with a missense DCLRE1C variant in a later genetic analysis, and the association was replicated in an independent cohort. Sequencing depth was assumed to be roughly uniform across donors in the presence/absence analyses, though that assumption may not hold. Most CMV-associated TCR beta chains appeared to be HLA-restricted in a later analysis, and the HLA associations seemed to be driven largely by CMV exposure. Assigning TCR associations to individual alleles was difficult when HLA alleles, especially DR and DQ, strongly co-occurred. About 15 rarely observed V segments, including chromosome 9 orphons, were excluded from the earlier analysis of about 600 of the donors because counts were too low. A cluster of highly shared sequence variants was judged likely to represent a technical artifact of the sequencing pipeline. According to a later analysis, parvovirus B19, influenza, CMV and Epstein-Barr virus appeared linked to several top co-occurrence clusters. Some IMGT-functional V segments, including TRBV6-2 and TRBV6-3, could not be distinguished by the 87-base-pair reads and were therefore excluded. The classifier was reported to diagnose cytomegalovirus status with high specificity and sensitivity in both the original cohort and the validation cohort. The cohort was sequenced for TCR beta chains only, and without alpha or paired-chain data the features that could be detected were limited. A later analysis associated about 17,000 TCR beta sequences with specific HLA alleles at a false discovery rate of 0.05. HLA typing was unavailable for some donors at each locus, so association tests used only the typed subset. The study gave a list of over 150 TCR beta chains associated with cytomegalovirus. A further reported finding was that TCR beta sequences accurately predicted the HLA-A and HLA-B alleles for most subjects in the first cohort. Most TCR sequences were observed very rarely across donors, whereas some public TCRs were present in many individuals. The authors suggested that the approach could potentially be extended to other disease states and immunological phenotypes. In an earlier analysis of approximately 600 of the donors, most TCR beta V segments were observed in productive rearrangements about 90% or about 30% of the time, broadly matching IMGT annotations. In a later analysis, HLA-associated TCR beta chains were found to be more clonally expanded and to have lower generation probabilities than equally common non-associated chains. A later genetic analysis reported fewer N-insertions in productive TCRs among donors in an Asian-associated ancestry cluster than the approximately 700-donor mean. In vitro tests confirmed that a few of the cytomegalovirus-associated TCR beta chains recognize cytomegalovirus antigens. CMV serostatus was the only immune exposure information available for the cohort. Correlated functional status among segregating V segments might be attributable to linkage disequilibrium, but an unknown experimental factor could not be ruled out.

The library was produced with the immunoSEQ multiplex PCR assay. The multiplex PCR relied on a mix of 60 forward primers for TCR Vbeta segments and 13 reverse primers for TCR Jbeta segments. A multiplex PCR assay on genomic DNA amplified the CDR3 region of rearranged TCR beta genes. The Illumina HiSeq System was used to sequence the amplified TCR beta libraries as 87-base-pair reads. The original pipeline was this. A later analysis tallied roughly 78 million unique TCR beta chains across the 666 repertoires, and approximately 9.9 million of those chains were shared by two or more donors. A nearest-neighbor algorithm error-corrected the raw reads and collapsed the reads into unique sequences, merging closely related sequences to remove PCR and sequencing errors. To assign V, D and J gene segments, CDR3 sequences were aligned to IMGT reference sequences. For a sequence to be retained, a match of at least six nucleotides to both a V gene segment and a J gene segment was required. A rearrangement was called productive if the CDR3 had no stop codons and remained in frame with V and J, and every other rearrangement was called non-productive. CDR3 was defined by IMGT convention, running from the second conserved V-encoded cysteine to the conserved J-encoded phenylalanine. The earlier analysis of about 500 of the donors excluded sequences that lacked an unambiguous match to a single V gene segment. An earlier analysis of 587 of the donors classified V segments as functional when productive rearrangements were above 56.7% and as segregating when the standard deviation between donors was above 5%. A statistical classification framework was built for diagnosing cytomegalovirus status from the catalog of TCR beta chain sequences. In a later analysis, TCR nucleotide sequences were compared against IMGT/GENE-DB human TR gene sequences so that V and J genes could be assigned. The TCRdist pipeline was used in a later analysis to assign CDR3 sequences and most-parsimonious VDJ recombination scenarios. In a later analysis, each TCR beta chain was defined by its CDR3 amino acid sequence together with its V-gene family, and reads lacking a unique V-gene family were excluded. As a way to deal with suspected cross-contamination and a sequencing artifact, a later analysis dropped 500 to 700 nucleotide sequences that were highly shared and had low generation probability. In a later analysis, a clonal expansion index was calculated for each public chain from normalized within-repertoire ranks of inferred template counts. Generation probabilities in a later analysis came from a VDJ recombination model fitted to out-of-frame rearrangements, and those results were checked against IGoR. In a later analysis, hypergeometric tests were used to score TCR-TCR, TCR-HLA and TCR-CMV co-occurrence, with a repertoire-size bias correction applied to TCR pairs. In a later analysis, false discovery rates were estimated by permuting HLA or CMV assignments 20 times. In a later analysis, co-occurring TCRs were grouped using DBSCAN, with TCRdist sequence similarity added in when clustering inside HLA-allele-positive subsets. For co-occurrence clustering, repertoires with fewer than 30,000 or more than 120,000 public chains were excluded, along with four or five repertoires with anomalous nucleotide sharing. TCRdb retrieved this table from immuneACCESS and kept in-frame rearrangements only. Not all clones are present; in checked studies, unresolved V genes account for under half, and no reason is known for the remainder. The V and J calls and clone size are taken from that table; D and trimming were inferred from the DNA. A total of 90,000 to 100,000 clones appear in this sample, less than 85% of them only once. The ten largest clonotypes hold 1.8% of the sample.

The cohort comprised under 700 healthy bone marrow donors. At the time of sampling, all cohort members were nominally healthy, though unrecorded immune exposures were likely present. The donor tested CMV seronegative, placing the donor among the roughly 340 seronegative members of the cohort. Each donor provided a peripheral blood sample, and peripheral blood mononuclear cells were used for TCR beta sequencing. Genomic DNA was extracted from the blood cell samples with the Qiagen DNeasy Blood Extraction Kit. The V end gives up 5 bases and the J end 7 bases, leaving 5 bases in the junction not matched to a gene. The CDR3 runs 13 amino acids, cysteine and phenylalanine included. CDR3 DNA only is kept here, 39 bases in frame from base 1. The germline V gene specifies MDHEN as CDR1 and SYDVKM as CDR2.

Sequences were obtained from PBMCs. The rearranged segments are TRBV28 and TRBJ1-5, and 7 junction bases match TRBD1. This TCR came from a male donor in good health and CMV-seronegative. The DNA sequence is TGTGCCAGCAGTAAGGGACAGTGGCAGCCCCAGCATTTT. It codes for CASSKGQWQPQHF.